The next 4 T cell receptor beta chains were all read from a single sample in a study of T cell responses to AZD1222 COVID-19 vaccine. Assay used: immunoSEQ multiplex PCR; TCRdb lists only in-frame clones, some missing. The table shows around 100,000 clones, with roughly 87% occurring only once. This material consisted of peripheral blood, taken on day 0 of AZD1222 vaccination. The source of these receptors is an adult in good health.

The rearrangement links TRBV5-1 to TRBJ2-3; D is perhaps TRBD2 (6 bases). Looked up from germline, CDR1 is SGHRS and CDR2 is YFSETQ. Trimming removed 3 bases from V and 8 bases from J, with 16 bases in between. The CDR3 is made up of 14 amino acids. CDR3 nucleotide sequence: TGCGCCAGCAGCTCCCCAGGGAGGCGAGGTACGCAGTATTTT. The encoded protein is CASSSPGRRGTQYF.

V gene TRBV27 combines with J gene TRBJ2-5, with 9 nucleotides matching TRBD2. The CDR3 runs to 18 residues. Per germline, CDR1 MNHEY and CDR2 SMNVEV (reference sequence). V was clipped by 2 bases and J by 2 bases; unmatched bases: 12. The DNA of the CDR3 is TGTGCCAGCAGTTTAGGGGAAGCGGGGGGAACTTTACAAGAGACCCAGTACTTC. Residues: CASSLGEAGGTLQETQYF.

This clone was detected only once. The chain carries TRBV5-8 and TRBJ2-1; the D gene is possibly TRBD1 (6 bases). Germline V gene lookup returns CDR1 SGHTS and CDR2 YDEGEE. The V gene lost 0 bases and the J gene lost 9 bases, with 16 bases spanning the gap. The CDR3 extends over 15 amino acids. DNA for the CDR3: TGTGCCAGCAGCTTGGGAGTCAGGGGATACGGTGAGCAGTTCTTC. Its protein product is CASSLGVRGYGEQFF. Combining the CDR3 with reference TRBV5-8 and TRBJ2-1 gives the whole variable domain EAGVTQSPTHLIKTRGQQATLRCSPISGHTSVYWYQQALGLGLQFLLWYDEGEERNRGNFPPRFSGRQFPNYSSELNVNALELEDSALYLCASSLGVRGYGEQFFGPGTRLTVL.

The chain has TRBV13 and TRBJ2-2, with a tentative D call TRBD2 (6 bases). V lost 5 bases and J lost 7, with 8 bases in between. Germline V gene data show CDR1 as PRHDT and CDR2 as FYEKMQ (reference sequence). The CDR3 runs to 12 residues. The CDR3 DNA reads as TGTGCCAGCAGCGGGGGGATCGGGGAGCTGTTTTTT. Translation: CASSGGIGELFF.